This T cell receptor (beta chain) was captured by sequencing in a study of human T cells and chemical hapten exposure. The sample's time point: patch test 2, 6 weeks after DPC sensitization. Treatment of the sample: therapeutic diphenylcyclopropenone sensitization with weekly scalp DPC. Original processing notes: TCR counts had a median of about 99,000 per sample and spanned about 23,224 to 690,600. Each CDR3 protein gets one entry after TCRdb re-called the RACE reads with MiXCR. TCRdb, not the authors, supplied the V and J calls. Altogether a few hundred thousand distinct CDR3 sequences are present, just under 6.5% being singletons, with the ten largest covering approximately 5.4%. In the case of this clonotype: Its antigen is currently unknown.

Study-wide results and caveats: Higher patch test scores went with higher counts of PT1 expanded TCRs.

The sample consisted of whole blood, taken in connection with sensitization to the hapten diphenylcyclopropenone (DPC). The receptor was derived from a woman in her late teens or twenties with alopecia areata. Some clones in this sample may be carry-over from other donors' samples.

CDR3 sequence: CSARQGSGEQYF. The CDR3 DNA reads TGCAGTGCTAGACAGGGTTCAGGCGAGCAGTACTTC. The V and J genes are TRBV20-1 and TRBJ2-7, with a tentative D call TRBD1 (5 bases). V was pared by 2 bases and J by 6 bases, with 11 bases between. The CDR3 is 12 amino acids. Germline V gene data show CDR1 as DFQATT and CDR2 as SNEGSKA (reference sequence).